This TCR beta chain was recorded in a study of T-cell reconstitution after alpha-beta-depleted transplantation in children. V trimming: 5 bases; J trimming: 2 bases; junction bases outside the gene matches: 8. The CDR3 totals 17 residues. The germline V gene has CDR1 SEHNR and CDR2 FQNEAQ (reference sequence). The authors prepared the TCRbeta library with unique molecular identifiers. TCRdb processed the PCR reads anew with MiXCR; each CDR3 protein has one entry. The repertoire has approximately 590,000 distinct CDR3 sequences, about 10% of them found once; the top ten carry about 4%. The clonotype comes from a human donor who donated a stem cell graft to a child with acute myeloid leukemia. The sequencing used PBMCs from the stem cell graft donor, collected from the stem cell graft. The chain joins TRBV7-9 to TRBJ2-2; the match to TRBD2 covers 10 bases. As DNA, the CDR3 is TGTGCCAGCAGCACCGGCGGACTAGCGGCCAACACCGGGGAGCTGTTTTTT. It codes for CASSTGGLAANTGELFF. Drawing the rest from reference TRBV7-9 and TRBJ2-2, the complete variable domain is DTGVSQNPRHKITKRGQNVTFRCDPISEHNRLYWYRQTLGQGPEFLTYFQNEAQLEKSRLLSDRFSAERPKGSFSTLEIQRTEQGDSAMYLCASSTGGLAANTGELFFGEGSRLTVL.